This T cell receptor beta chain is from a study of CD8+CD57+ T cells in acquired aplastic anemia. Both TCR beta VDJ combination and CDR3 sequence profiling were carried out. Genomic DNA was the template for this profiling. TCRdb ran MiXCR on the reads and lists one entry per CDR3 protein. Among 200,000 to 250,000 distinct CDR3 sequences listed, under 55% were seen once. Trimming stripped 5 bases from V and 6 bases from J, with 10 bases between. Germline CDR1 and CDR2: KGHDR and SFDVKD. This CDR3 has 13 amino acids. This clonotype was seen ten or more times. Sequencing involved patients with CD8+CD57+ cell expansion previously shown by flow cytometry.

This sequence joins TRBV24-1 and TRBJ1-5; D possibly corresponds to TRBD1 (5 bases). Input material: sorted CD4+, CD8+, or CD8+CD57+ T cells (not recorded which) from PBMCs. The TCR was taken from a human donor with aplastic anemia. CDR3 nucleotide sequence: TGTGCCACCAGTGTCAGGGAGGGTCAGCCCCAGCATTTT. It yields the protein CATSVREGQPQHF.